These 30 T cell receptor beta chains were sequenced from one sample in a study of tumor-infiltrating lymphocytes in localized non-small cell lung cancer. The assay was immunoSEQ multiplex PCR, and TCRdb's table has in-frame clones only and misses some. The sample lists a few thousand clones, 65% to 70% seen once, with roughly 17% in the top ten. Specimen: uninvolved lung tissue not adjacent to the tumor. The receptor set was obtained from a human donor with non-small cell lung cancer.

This sequence joins TRBV11-1 and TRBJ2-3; TRBD1 matches 10 bases. The length of the CDR3 is 14 residues. The V segment lost 8 bases and the J segment 5 bases; nucleotides outside the gene matches: 7. The germline V gene encodes CDR1 SGHAT and CDR2 FQDESV (reference sequence). CDR3 nucleotides: TGTGCCAGCGCCATCCGGGACAGGGGAGATACGCAGTATTTT. This sequence encodes CASAIRDRGDTQYF.

V usage is TRBV19 and J usage is TRBJ2-2; 7 bases are a match to TRBD1. The junction had 8 bases not matched to a gene; V was cut back by 5 bases and J by 5 bases. CDR1 and CDR2 (germline): LNHDA, SQIVND (reference sequence). The CDR3 is 15 residues long. The CDR3 here is CASSFGTVETGELFF. For the CDR3, the DNA is TGTGCCAGTAGTTTCGGGACAGTTGAAACCGGGGAGCTGTTTTTT.

The chain has TRBV11-2 and TRBJ2-7, with 8 bases matching TRBD2. The CDR3 runs to 14 residues. V was pared by 2 bases and J by 10 bases, with 10 bases of the junction left unmatched. Germline loops: CDR1 SGHAT, CDR2 FQNNGV. The CDR3 is CASSLWLAGAEQYF. DNA for the CDR3: TGTGCCAGCAGCTTATGGCTAGCGGGTGCCGAACAGTACTTC.

This clone was seen only a few times. V usage is TRBV28 and J usage is TRBJ1-2; D ambiguous. There are 15 residues in the CDR3. Trimming took off 1 base at V and 4 bases at J, with 13 bases between the two ends. CDR1 is MDHEN, CDR2 SYDVKM, per germline. CDR3: CASSLSAAGFYGYTF. CDR3 DNA: TGTGCCAGCAGTTTATCGGCTGCTGGGTTCTATGGCTACACCTTC.

The chain has TRBV10-3 and TRBJ1-2; 8 bases agree with TRBD1. The CDR3 extends over 14 amino acids. Germline CDR1 is ENHRY and CDR2 is SYGVKD. The junction had 10 bases not matched to a gene; V was cut back by 6 bases and J by 7 bases. The chain's CDR3 is CAISRTGQGGGYTF. In DNA, the CDR3 is TGTGCCATCAGCCGGACAGGGCAAGGGGGTGGCTACACCTTC.

This clone has a handful of counts. This sequence joins TRBV6-1 and TRBJ1-1; possibly TRBD1 for D (6 bases). The CDR3 totals 14 residues. Germline CDR1 and CDR2: MNHNS and SASEGT. Trimming took off 7 bases at V and 4 bases at J, with 16 bases between the two ends. The CDR3 loop reads CASTLTGYRTEAFF. Here the CDR3 DNA reads TGTGCCAGCACCTTGACAGGTTATCGCACTGAAGCTTTCTTT.

This rearrangement joins TRBV19 to TRBJ2-1; maybe TRBD2 (6 bases). Germline CDR1 and CDR2: LNHDA and SQIVND (reference sequence). Between the trimmed V and J ends, which lost 3 bases and 9 bases, there was a span of 12 bases. This CDR3 contains 13 residues. The CDR3 loop reads CASSIGTGREQFF. CDR3 DNA: TGTGCCAGTAGTATTGGGACTGGTCGTGAGCAGTTCTTC.

The J gene is TRBJ1-5, the V gene TRBV6-5; tentative D call: TRBD1 (6 bases). The CDR3 spans 15 residues. Germline CDR1 reads MNHEY; CDR2 reads SVGAGI. The ends were cut back, 6 bases at V and 0 bases at J, with 12 bases in the middle. CDR3 region: CASSPSGDSNQPQHF. The CDR3 region has the DNA TGTGCCAGCAGCCCCTCAGGGGATAGCAATCAGCCCCAGCATTTT.

The V gene is TRBV9, the J gene TRBJ2-5, with D uncertain. The germline V and J ends were trimmed by 0 bases and 5 bases, with 14 bases remaining between them. The CDR3 is made up of 15 amino acids. CDR1 SGDLS and CDR2 YYNGEE come from the germline V gene. The DNA for the CDR3 is TGTGCCAGCAGCGTAGGTTCACGCCCCCACGAGACCCAGTACTTC. Residues: CASSVGSRPHETQYF.

This rearrangement joins TRBV18 to TRBJ2-7, with no clear D. V was cut by 2 bases and J by 1 base, with 6 bases left in between. Per germline, CDR1 KGHSH and CDR2 LQKENI. This CDR3 is built from 13 residues. CDR3 sequence (DNA): TGTGCCAGCTCACCAAGCTCGTCCTACGAGCAGTACTTC. Encoded protein: CASSPSSSYEQYF.

The genes are TRBV9 and TRBJ2-2; 7 nucleotides align to TRBD2. V lost 0 bases, J lost 3 bases, and 5 bases stayed unmatched. Per germline, CDR1 SGDLS and CDR2 YYNGEE. The CDR3 totals 16 residues. The CDR3 here is CASSVVGGVHTGELFF. DNA for the CDR3: TGTGCCAGCAGCGTAGTGGGAGGGGTGCACACCGGGGAGCTGTTTTTT.

The chain has TRBV2 and TRBJ1-2; 7 bases match TRBD1. V dropped 6 bases and J dropped 7; count of bases not matched to a gene: 17. The CDR3 sequence is 16 residues long. Looked up from germline, CDR1 is SNHLY and CDR2 is FYNNEI. In DNA form, the CDR3 reads TGTGCCAGCAGGTGGGCGGGACAGATAAACAGAGCTGGCTACACCTTC. Its translation is CASRWAGQINRAGYTF.

The V and J genes are TRBV5-1 and TRBJ2-7; D call uncertain. The CDR3 length is 14 residues. Trimming pared 0 bases from V and 5 bases from J, leaving 12 bases between. Germline-derived CDR1 and CDR2 are SGHRS and YFSETQ. CDR3: CASSLGTAIDEQYF. CDR3 bases: TGCGCCAGCAGCTTGGGGACCGCAATCGACGAGCAGTACTTC.

This clone is categorized as large. The rearrangement joins TRBV6-5 to TRBJ1-5; D not certain. Germline V lookup: CDR1 MNHEY, CDR2 SVGAGI. The germline V and J ends were trimmed by 6 bases and 2 bases, with 11 bases remaining between them. The CDR3 loop spans 14 amino acids. The CDR3 bases are TGTGCCAGCAGGACGGGGATGGGCAATCAGCCCCAGCATTTT. It translates to CASRTGMGNQPQHF.

This chain joins TRBV28 and TRBJ2-7; D remains ambiguous. Trimming cost V 5 bases and J 0 bases, with 8 bases left between them. The CDR3 length is 13 residues. Germline assignment: CDR1 MDHEN and CDR2 SYDVKM. The CDR3 nucleotides read TGTGCCAGCAGTGTAATGAGCTCCTACGAGCAGTACTTC. It specifies CASSVMSSYEQYF.

This clone has just one count. The chain recombines TRBV4-3 with TRBJ1-4; D is uncertain. V lost 0 bases, J lost 0 bases, and 8 bases lay in between. CDR1 is LGHNA, CDR2 YSLEER, per germline. There are 16 residues in the CDR3. The CDR3 protein is CASSQDPGSTNEKLFF. In nucleotides, the CDR3 is TGCGCCAGCAGCCAAGATCCGGGATCAACTAATGAAAAACTGTTTTTT.

The chain recombines TRBV28 with TRBJ2-7; either TRBD1 or TRBD2 may supply D (5 bases each). This CDR3 region has 15 residues. Germline-derived CDR1 and CDR2 are MDHEN and SYDVKM. Trimming took 6 bases from V and 0 from J, leaving 15 bases between them. The chain's CDR3 is CASSRGGSSSYEQYF. CDR3 sequence (DNA): TGTGCCAGCAGCCGGGGCGGATCGAGCTCCTACGAGCAGTACTTC.

V and J are TRBV27 and TRBJ2-3; D not resolved. The V gene's germline CDR1 is MNHEY and CDR2 SMNVEV (reference sequence). V shed 7 bases and J shed 0 bases, with 11 bases lying between them. The CDR3 is made up of 14 amino acids. This chain's CDR3 is CASTRKSSTDTQYF. CDR3 sequence (DNA): TGTGCCAGCACACGAAAGTCTAGCACAGATACGCAGTATTTT.

DNA for the CDR3: TGTGCCAGCAGTTTATATGGTTCGGGGCGCGAGCAGTACTTC. Residues: CASSLYGSGREQYF. The chain joins TRBV28 to TRBJ2-7; D tentatively fits TRBD1 or TRBD2 (5 bases each). Trimming stripped 1 base from V and 6 bases from J, with 13 bases between. CDR1 and CDR2 (germline): MDHEN, SYDVKM. CDR3 size: 14 residues.

This clone was found a few times. This chain links TRBV20-1 with TRBJ2-7, with D unresolved. Trimming stripped 6 bases from V and 3 bases from J, with 9 bases between. Germline V CDR1 and CDR2: DFQATT, SNEGSKA (reference sequence). CDR3 length: 11 residues. The CDR3 sequence: CSAQADYEQYF. DNA of the CDR3: TGCAGTGCCCAAGCTGACTACGAGCAGTACTTC.

By its share, this clone is large (0.1 to 1%). The chain uses TRBV6-1 and TRBJ1-1; D not certain. The CDR3 is made up of 13 amino acids. Trimming took off 5 bases at V and 5 bases at J, with 12 bases between the two ends. Looked up from germline, CDR1 is MNHNS and CDR2 is SASEGT. CDR3 nucleotides: TGTGCCAGCAGTCCCAGGACGAATACTGAAGCTTTCTTT. Its translation: CASSPRTNTEAFF.

V usage is TRBV7-9 and J usage is TRBJ1-4; D unresolved. With 5 bases removed from V and 4 bases from J, the gap between germline ends came to 11 bases. The V gene's germline CDR1 is SEHNR and CDR2 FQNEAQ (reference sequence). CDR3 length: 14 amino acids. The CDR3 reads CASSVGSLNEKLFF. The CDR3 DNA reads as TGTGCCAGCAGCGTCGGGAGTCTTAATGAAAAACTGTTTTTT.

V and J are TRBV9 and TRBJ2-6; D not resolved. The CDR3 totals 17 residues. V was trimmed by 2 bases and J by 0 bases, leaving 12 bases between them. Germline CDR1 is SGDLS and CDR2 is YYNGEE. The CDR3 loop is CASSVGQVHSGANVLTF. CDR3 DNA: TGTGCCAGCAGCGTTGGGCAGGTCCACTCTGGGGCCAACGTCCTGACTTTC.

The chain recombines TRBV29-1 with TRBJ2-7, with 11 bases matching TRBD1. This CDR3 comprises 14 residues. Looked up from germline, CDR1 is SQVTM and CDR2 is ANQGSEA. The ends lost 7 bases at V and 7 bases at J; junction bases unmatched: 12. CDR3 sequence: CSAFGQGAVWEQYF. For the CDR3, the DNA is TGCAGCGCCTTCGGACAGGGGGCGGTTTGGGAGCAGTACTTC.

The chain joins TRBV7-7 to TRBJ2-5; D remains unclear. Trimming stripped 5 bases from V and 4 bases from J, with 11 bases between. This CDR3 spans 13 amino acids. CDR1 and CDR2 (germline): SSHAT, FNYEAQ (reference sequence). CDR3 sequence reads: CASSVDLRETQYF. DNA of the CDR3: TGTGCCAGCAGCGTCGACCTGCGAGAGACCCAGTACTTC.

The chain uses TRBV6-5 and TRBJ2-3; TRBD2 agrees at 8 bases. J was trimmed by 0 bases and V by 2 bases; bases with no gene match: 4. Germline V gives CDR1 MNHEY, CDR2 SVGAGI. The CDR3 is 16 residues long. DNA of the CDR3: TGTGCCAGCAGTTACAAGACGGGGGGGAGCACAGATACGCAGTATTTT. This translates into CASSYKTGGSTDTQYF.

The chain couples TRBV30 to TRBJ2-2; 8 nucleotides line up with TRBD2. The CDR3 loop spans 16 amino acids. CDR1 is GTSNPN and CDR2 is SVGIG in the germline V gene (reference sequence). The V and J ends lost 3 bases and 4 bases, in that order; junction bases with no gene match: 10. CDR3: CAWRKENGRATGELFF. The DNA for the CDR3 is TGTGCCTGGAGAAAAGAGAACGGGAGGGCCACCGGGGAGCTGTTTTTT. The entire variable domain, with the rest obtained from reference TRBV30 and TRBJ2-2, is as follows: SQTIHQWPATLVQPVGSPLSLECTVEGTSNPNLYWYRQAAGRGLQLLFYSVGIGQISSEVPQNLSASRPQDRQFILSSKKLLLSDSGFYLCAWRKENGRATGELFFGEGSRLTVL.

This clone was seen a few times. V usage is TRBV7-2 and J usage is TRBJ1-1; perhaps TRBD1 as D (5 bases). The CDR3 loop spans 15 amino acids. Trimming took 6 bases from V and 1 from J, leaving 15 bases between them. Germline CDR1 and CDR2: SGHTA and FQGNSA. This CDR3 reads CASSLSGRENTEAFF. The CDR3 DNA follows: TGTGCCAGCAGTCTGAGCGGCAGGGAGAACACTGAAGCTTTCTTT.

This clone was observed a handful of times. The V and J genes are TRBV6-5 and TRBJ1-1; D call uncertain. The CDR3 is made up of 13 amino acids. Germline V gene lookup returns CDR1 MNHEY and CDR2 SVGAGI. Trimming cost V 5 bases and J 7 bases, with 14 bases left between them. CDR3 loop: CASSIGREGEAFF. CDR3 DNA sequence: TGTGCCAGCAGTATCGGAAGGGAGGGTGAAGCTTTCTTT.

This chain uses TRBV7-2 with TRBJ1-5, with D perhaps TRBD1 (5 bases). Germline values: CDR1 SGHTA, CDR2 FQGNSA. V was cut by 2 bases and J by 3 bases, with 11 bases left in between. The CDR3 length is 15 residues. The CDR3 sequence: CASSLFPGYNQPQHF. The CDR3 nucleotides are TGTGCCAGCAGCTTATTTCCAGGGTACAATCAGCCCCAGCATTTT.